This TCR beta chain was obtained from a study of T cell responses to AZD1222 COVID-19 vaccine. Overall study findings and caveats: Spike was spanned by vaccine-associated CD4 TCRs, with dominance at 160-218 and 743-854.

A note on this clone: Its specificity is not known.

Per the germline V gene, CDR1 is MDHEN and CDR2 is SYDVKM. V shed 11 bases and J shed 3 bases, with 10 bases lying between them. The CDR3 spans 11 residues. Measured with immunoSEQ multiplex PCR; TCRdb has only the in-frame clones, and not every one. The sample has roughly 170,000 clones; 85% to 90% are singletons. Here the sequenced sample was peripheral blood, taken on day 0 of AZD1222 vaccination. The chain carries TRBV28 and TRBJ1-1, with TRBD1 as a possible D gene (5 bases). This clonotype was sampled from an adult in good health. The CDR3 loop reads CAGQGDTEAFF. CDR3 nucleotide sequence: TGTGCCGGGCAGGGCGACACTGAAGCTTTCTTT.